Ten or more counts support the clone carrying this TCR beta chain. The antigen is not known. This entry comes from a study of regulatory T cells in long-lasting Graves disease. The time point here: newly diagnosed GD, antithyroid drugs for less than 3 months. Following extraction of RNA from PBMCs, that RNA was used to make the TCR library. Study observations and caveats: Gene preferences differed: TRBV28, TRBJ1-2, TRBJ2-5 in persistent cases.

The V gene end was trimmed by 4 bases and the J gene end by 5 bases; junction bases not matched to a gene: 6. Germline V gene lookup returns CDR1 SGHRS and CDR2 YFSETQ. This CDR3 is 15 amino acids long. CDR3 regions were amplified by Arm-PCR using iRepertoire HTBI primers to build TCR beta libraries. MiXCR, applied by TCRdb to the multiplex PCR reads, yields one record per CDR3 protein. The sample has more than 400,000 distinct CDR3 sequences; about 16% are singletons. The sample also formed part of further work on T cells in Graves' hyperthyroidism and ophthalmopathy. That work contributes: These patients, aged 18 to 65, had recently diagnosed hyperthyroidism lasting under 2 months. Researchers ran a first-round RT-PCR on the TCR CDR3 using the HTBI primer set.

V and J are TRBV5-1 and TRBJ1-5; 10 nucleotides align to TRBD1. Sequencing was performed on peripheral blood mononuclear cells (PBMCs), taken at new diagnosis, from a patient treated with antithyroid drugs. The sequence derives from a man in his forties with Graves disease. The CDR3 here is CASSPGDRGDQPQHF. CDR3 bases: TGCGCCAGCAGCCCGGGGGACAGGGGCGATCAGCCCCAGCATTTT.